The 3 T cell receptor beta chains below all came from one sample that was sequenced in a study of T cells in localized non-small cell lung cancer. Measured with immunoSEQ multiplex PCR; TCRdb has only the in-frame clones, and not every one. The table records around 3,100 clones, about 24% of them present only once. The sequences come from normal lung tissue next to the tumor, collected before any cancer treatment. These receptors originate from a man aged 35 to 70 with stage III squamous cell lung carcinoma.

This clone was counted between two and nine times. The V gene is TRBV28, the J gene TRBJ1-1; 9 nucleotides line up with TRBD1. The junction had 6 bases not matched to a gene; V was cut back by 3 bases and J by 4 bases. This CDR3 spans 15 amino acids. In germline, CDR1 is MDHEN, CDR2 SYDVKM. CDR3 amino acids: CASSFATGGGTEAFF. DNA of the CDR3: TGTGCCAGCAGTTTCGCGACAGGGGGAGGCACTGAAGCTTTCTTT.

The chain combines TRBV19 with TRBJ1-1; D is undetermined. This CDR3 is built from 13 residues. Trimming cost V 6 bases and J 6 bases, with 14 bases left between them. Per germline, CDR1 LNHDA and CDR2 SQIVND (reference sequence). The CDR3 loop reads CASRDTEVAEAFF. For the CDR3, the DNA is TGTGCCAGTAGAGACACTGAAGTCGCTGAAGCTTTCTTT.

By sample fraction, this clone is medium-sized. The chain combines TRBV9 with TRBJ1-4, with a tentative D call TRBD1 (5 bases). V lost 0 bases to trimming and J lost 8 bases, with 20 bases between them. Germline lookup yields CDR1 SGDLS and CDR2 YYNGEE. This CDR3 region has 17 residues. The CDR3 protein is CASSVDAPGQGGEKLFF. The CDR3 bases are TGTGCCAGCAGCGTAGACGCGCCGGGGCAGGGTGGCGAAAAACTGTTTTTT.